The 15 T cell receptor beta chains presented below share a single source sample, sequenced in a study of T cell clonotyping in hematopoietic cell transplantation. Sequencing used immunoSEQ multiplex PCR; TCRdb keeps in-frame clones, though not all of them. The table records 10,000 to 15,000 clones, 80% to 95% of them present only once. Sequenced: peripheral blood mononuclear cells. These receptors all come from a man younger than 40 in good health. Some clones in this sample may be carry-over from other donors' samples.

The J gene is TRBJ1-1, the V gene TRBV29-1; D is perhaps TRBD1 (5 bases). This CDR3 has 14 residues. Per the germline V gene, CDR1 is SQVTM and CDR2 is ANQGSEA. As DNA, the CDR3 is TGCATCCACCCTTCGGACAAGCAGAACACTGAAGCTTTCTTT. This gives the protein CIHPSDKQNTEAFF.

This sequence joins TRBV30 and TRBJ1-2; a weak D match, TRBD1 (6 bases). Germline assignment: CDR1 GTSNPN and CDR2 SVGIG (reference sequence). This CDR3 comprises 15 residues. V was clipped by 0 bases and J by 5 bases, with 16 bases between them. CDR3 amino acids: CAWSVRGLAVYGYTF. CDR3 nucleotides: TGTGCCTGGAGTGTACGGGGGCTTGCAGTTTATGGCTACACCTTC.

The chain uses TRBV27 and TRBJ2-7, with 8 bases identical to TRBD1. The V segment lost 7 bases and the J segment 2 bases; nucleotides outside the gene matches: 7. Germline values: CDR1 MNHEY, CDR2 SMNVEV (reference sequence). CDR3 length: 14 residues. CDR3 nucleotides: TGTGCCAGCAAGTCAGGGGGCCCCCCCTACGAGCAGTACTTC. It codes for CASKSGGPPYEQYF.

This chain links TRBV29-1 with TRBJ2-7; D not certain. V shed 3 bases and J shed 3 bases, with 15 bases lying between them. The CDR3 spans 14 residues. From germline, CDR1 is SQVTM and CDR2 ANQGSEA. CDR3 nucleotides: TGCAGCGTTGATCTGGCTGATAGTAGCTACGAGCAGTACTTC. Translated, it gives CSVDLADSSYEQYF.

The chain is built from TRBV6-1 and TRBJ1-1; D gene ambiguous. Trimming cost V 8 bases and J 3 bases, with 10 bases left between them. Germline-derived CDR1 and CDR2 are MNHNS and SASEGT. The CDR3 covers 12 residues. CDR3 in DNA: TGTGCCAGCGGGATAAGGGACACTGAAGCTTTCTTT. Encoded protein: CASGIRDTEAFF.

This chain connects TRBV9 to TRBJ2-5; no clear D. V lost 3 bases, J lost 5 bases, and 23 bases lay in between. There are 17 residues in the CDR3. Germline lookup yields CDR1 SGDLS and CDR2 YYNGEE. CDR3 in DNA: TGTGCCAGCAGCGCCAGACCTCCCGCCGAACGGTTGGAGACCCAGTACTTC. Translated, it gives CASSARPPAERLETQYF.

The chain couples TRBV5-1 to TRBJ1-2; possible D gene TRBD1, 6 bases. Trimming shortened V by 3 bases and J by 0 bases, and 15 bases separated the two germline ends. The V gene's germline CDR1 is SGHRS and CDR2 YFSETQ. CDR3 size: 16 residues. CDR3 DNA sequence: TGCGCCAGCAGCTCCCTGGGGGCCGGCGCTAACTATGGCTACACCTTC. It specifies CASSSLGAGANYGYTF.

The rearrangement uses TRBV11-2 and TRBJ2-5; no firm D call. The CDR3 sequence is 12 residues long. V lost 5 bases to trimming and J lost 0 bases, with 4 bases between them. Germline assignment: CDR1 SGHAT and CDR2 FQNNGV. In DNA form, the CDR3 reads TGTGCCAGCAGCCAAAACCAAGAGACCCAGTACTTC. This encodes CASSQNQETQYF.

The V call is TRBV9, the J call TRBJ1-5; D gene unclear. The germline V gene encodes CDR1 SGDLS and CDR2 YYNGEE. This CDR3 is built from 13 residues. The V and J ends lost 2 bases and 1 base respectively, with 4 bases between them. The DNA of the CDR3 is TGTGCCAGCAGCGTGGGGAGCAATCAGCCCCAGCATTTT. This encodes CASSVGSNQPQHF.

CDR3 protein: CASSPGWQTQYF. Written as DNA, the CDR3 is TGTGCCAGCAGCCCGGGGTGGCAGACGCAGTATTTT. The rearrangement uses TRBV14 and TRBJ2-3; D is possibly TRBD2 (5 bases). V gave up 4 bases and J gave up 9 bases, with 11 bases separating them. Germline V gives CDR1 SGHDN, CDR2 FVKESK. The CDR3 is 12 amino acids.

The chain carries TRBV27 and TRBJ1-2; D not certain. The CDR3 covers 12 residues. V was clipped by 6 bases and J by 0 bases, with 5 bases between them. Looked up from germline, CDR1 is MNHEY and CDR2 is SMNVEV (reference sequence). The CDR3 bases are TGTGCCAGCAGGGAAGCTAACTATGGCTACACCTTC. Translation gives CASREANYGYTF.

The rearrangement links TRBV28 to TRBJ2-3; 9 nucleotides match TRBD2. The junction had 10 bases not matched to a gene; V was cut back by 9 bases and J by 6 bases. This CDR3 comprises 14 residues. Germline V gives CDR1 MDHEN, CDR2 SYDVKM. The CDR3 nucleotides read TGTGCCAGTCTGGGCGGGGGGGCAGGGGATACGCAGTATTTT. Translation: CASLGGGAGDTQYF.

This chain links TRBV2 with TRBJ1-2; D is possibly TRBD1 (5 bases). Trimming left V 4 bases short and J 6 bases short, with 12 bases between. Per germline, CDR1 SNHLY and CDR2 FYNNEI. There are 13 residues in the CDR3. The CDR3 region has the DNA TGTGCCAGCAGTGTTGTGGGAGGGGATGGCTACACCTTC. Translated: CASSVVGGDGYTF.

This CDR3 reads CASSPERANHGYTF. The CDR3 DNA is TGTGCCAGCTCACCGGAGAGGGCGAATCATGGCTACACCTTC. The chain joins TRBV18 to TRBJ1-2; D remains unclear. The CDR3 has 14 amino acids. Germline loops: CDR1 KGHSH, CDR2 LQKENI. Trimming took off 3 bases at V and 6 bases at J, with 14 bases between the two ends.

Here the CDR3 DNA reads TGTGCCAGCAGCTTAGAGTGGTATAAGGGACGGGATCTACGAGGGCAGTACTTC. Translation gives CASSLEWYKGRDLRGQYF. The chain combines TRBV11-2 with TRBJ2-7, with D possibly being TRBD1 or TRBD2 (5 bases each). There are 18 residues in the CDR3. Germline CDR1 SGHAT, CDR2 FQNNGV. V was pared by 0 bases and J by 9 bases, with 27 bases between. The whole variable domain, remainder taken from reference TRBV11-2 and TRBJ2-7, is EAGVAQSPRYKIIEKRQSVAFWCNPISGHATLYWYQQILGQGPKLLIQFQNNGVVDDSQLPKDRFSAERLKGVDSTLKIQPAKLEDSAVYLCASSLEWYKGRDLRGQYFGPGTRLTVT.